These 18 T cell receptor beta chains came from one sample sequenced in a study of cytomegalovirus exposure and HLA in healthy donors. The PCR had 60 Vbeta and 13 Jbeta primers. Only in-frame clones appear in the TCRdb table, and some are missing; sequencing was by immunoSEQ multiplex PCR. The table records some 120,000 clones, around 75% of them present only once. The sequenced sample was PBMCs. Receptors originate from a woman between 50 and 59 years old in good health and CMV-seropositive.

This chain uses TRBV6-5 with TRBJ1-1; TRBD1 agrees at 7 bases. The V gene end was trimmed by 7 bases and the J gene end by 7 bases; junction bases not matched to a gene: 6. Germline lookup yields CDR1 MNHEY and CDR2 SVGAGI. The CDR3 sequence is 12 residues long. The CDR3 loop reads CASIYRGGEAFF. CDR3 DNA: TGTGCCAGCATCTACAGGGGAGGTGAAGCTTTCTTT.

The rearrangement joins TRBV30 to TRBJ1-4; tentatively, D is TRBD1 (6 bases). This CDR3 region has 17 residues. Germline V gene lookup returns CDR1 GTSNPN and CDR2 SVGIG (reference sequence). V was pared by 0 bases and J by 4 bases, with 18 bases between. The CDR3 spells CAWSVTQGGSVNEKLFF. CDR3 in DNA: TGTGCCTGGAGTGTAACACAGGGTGGCTCCGTTAATGAAAAACTGTTTTTT.

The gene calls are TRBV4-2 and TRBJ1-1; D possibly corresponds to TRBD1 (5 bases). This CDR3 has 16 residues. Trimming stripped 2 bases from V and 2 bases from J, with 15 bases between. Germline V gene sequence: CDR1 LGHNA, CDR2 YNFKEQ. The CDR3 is CASSQPNGHLNTEAFF. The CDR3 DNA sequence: TGTGCCAGCAGCCAACCGAACGGACACCTTAACACTGAAGCTTTCTTT.

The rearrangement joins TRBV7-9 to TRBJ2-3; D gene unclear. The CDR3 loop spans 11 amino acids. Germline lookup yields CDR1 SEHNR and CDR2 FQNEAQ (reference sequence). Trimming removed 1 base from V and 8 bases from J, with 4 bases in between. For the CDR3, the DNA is TGTGCCAGCAGCTTAGGAGTTACGCAGTATTTT. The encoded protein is CASSLGVTQYF.

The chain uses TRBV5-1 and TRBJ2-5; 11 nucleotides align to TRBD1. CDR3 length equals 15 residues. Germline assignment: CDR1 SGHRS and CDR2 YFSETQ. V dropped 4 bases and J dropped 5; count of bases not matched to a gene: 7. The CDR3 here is CASSRIGQGAETQYF. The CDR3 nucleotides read TGCGCCAGCAGCCGAATTGGACAGGGGGCGGAGACCCAGTACTTC.

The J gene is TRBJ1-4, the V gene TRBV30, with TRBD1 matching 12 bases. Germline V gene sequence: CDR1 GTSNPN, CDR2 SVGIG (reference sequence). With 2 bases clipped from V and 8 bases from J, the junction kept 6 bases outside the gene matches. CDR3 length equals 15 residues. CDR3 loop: CAWSTTGTGGEKLFF. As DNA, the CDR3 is TGTGCCTGGAGTACTACCGGGACAGGGGGCGAAAAACTGTTTTTT.

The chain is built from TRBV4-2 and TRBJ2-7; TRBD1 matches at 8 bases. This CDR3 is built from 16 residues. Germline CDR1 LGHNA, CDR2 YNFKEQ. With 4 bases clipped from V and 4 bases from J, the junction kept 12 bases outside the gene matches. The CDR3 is CASSLNLQGVGYEQYF. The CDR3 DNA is TGTGCCAGCAGCCTAAACCTACAGGGGGTGGGGTACGAGCAGTACTTC.

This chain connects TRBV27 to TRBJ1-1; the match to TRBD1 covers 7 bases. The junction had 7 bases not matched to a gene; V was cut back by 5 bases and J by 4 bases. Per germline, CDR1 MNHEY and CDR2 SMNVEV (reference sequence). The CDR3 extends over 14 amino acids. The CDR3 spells CASSPRQGGTEAFF. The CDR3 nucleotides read TGTGCCAGCAGTCCCCGACAGGGAGGCACTGAAGCTTTCTTT.

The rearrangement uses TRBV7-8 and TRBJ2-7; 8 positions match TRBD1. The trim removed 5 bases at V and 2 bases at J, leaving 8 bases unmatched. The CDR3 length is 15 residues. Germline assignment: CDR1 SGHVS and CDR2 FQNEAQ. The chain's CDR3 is CASSPLGRGPYEQYF. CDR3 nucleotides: TGTGCCAGCAGCCCACTGGGCAGGGGGCCCTACGAGCAGTACTTC.

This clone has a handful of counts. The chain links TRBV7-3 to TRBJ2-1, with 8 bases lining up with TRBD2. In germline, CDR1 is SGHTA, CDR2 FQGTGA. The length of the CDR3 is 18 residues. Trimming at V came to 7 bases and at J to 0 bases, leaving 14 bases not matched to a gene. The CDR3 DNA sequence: TGTGCCAGCATCATTGGGGTTAAAAGCGGGAGCTCCTACAATGAGCAGTTCTTC. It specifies CASIIGVKSGSSYNEQFF. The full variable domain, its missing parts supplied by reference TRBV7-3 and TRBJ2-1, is GAGVSQTPSNKVTEKGKYVELRCDPISGHTALYWYRQSLGQGPEFLIYFQGTGAADDSGLPNDRFFAVRPEGSVSTLKIQRTERGDSAVYLCASIIGVKSGSSYNEQFFGPGTRLTVL.

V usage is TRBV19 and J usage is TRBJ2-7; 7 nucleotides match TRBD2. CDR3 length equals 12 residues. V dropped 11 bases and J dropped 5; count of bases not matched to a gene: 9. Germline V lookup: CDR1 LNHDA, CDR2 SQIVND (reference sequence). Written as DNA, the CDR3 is TGTGCCTGTTCGGGAGGAGGCAACGAGCAGTACTTC. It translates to CACSGGGNEQYF.

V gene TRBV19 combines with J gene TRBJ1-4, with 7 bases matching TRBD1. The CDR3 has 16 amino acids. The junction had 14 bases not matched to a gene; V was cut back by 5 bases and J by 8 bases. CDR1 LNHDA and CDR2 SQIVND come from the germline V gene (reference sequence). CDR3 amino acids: CASSRAPRGTVEKLFF. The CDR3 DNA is TGTGCCAGTAGTCGGGCCCCACGGGGGACAGTCGAAAAACTGTTTTTT.

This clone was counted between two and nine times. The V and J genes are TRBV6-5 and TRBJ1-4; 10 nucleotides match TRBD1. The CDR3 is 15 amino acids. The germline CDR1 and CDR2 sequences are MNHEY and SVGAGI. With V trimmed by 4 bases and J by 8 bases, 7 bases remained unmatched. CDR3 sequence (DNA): TGTGCCAGCAGTTCCGGGACAGGGGTACGGGAAAAACTGTTTTTT. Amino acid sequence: CASSSGTGVREKLFF.

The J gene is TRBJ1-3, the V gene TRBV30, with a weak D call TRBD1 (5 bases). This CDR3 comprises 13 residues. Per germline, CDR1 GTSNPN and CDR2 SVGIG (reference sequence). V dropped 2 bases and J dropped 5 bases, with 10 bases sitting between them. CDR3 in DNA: TGTGCCTGGAGTACCAGGGATAGAAACACCATATATTTT. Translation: CAWSTRDRNTIYF.

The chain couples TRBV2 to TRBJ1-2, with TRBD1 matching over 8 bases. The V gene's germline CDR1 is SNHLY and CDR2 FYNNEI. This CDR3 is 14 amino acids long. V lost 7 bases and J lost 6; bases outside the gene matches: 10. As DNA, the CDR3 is TGTGCCAGCAACCCCACAGGGGGTTCGAATGGCTACACCTTC. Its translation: CASNPTGGSNGYTF. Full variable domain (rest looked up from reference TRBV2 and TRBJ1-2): EPEVTQTPSHQVTQMGQEVILRCVPISNHLYFYWYRQILGQKVEFLVSFYNNEISEKSEIFDDQFSVERPDGSNFTLKIRSTKLEDSAMYFCASNPTGGSNGYTFGSGTRLTVV.

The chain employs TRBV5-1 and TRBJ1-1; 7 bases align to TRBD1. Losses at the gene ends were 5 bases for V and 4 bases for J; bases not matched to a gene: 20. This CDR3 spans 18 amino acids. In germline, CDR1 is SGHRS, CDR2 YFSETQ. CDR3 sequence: CASRPGQPFLRRSTEAFF. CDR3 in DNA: TGCGCCAGCAGACCGGGACAGCCCTTCCTCCGAAGGAGCACTGAAGCTTTCTTT.

CDR3 sequence (DNA): TGCGCCAGCGCCGCGCAGGGGGTCGAGACCCAGTACTTC. Protein: CASAAQGVETQYF. The V gene is TRBV5-1, the J gene TRBJ2-5, with TRBD1 matching over 7 bases. Germline values: CDR1 SGHRS, CDR2 YFSETQ. Trimming at V came to 7 bases and at J to 5 bases, leaving 8 bases not matched to a gene. The CDR3 runs 13 residues.

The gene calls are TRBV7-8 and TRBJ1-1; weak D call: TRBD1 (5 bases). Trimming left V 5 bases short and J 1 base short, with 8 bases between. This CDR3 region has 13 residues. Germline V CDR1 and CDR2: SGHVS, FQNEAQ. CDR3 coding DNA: TGTGCCAGCAGCCGTGGGGCGAACACTGAAGCTTTCTTT. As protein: CASSRGANTEAFF.